The rows below give T cell receptor beta chains drawn from one sample of a study of blood T cell repertoires in COVID-19. The assay was immunoSEQ multiplex PCR, and TCRdb's table has in-frame clones only and misses some. The sample comprises 150,000 to 200,000 clones, roughly 90% of which are singletons, and around 4.6% rests with the top ten. The sample consisted of peripheral blood. These receptors were taken from a man aged 25-40 years with COVID-19, enrolled during active disease. Both conserved end residues are part of each CDR3. A D gene is named only where the DNA matches it firmly. Only some rows state a clone size, as once, few, many or a class for expanded clones.

V gene	D gene	clone size	J gene	CDR3 DNA	CDR3 protein
TRBV5-1	-	-	TRBJ1-2	TGCGCCAGCAGCTTGGCAGGGGAATCTATCTATGGCTACACCTTC	CASSLAGESIYGYTF
TRBV30	TRBD1	-	TRBJ1-3	TGTGCCTGGAGTACAGGGGGCGTTTTGCTTGGAAACACCATATATTTT	CAWSTGGVLLGNTIYF
TRBV7-9	TRBD2	-	TRBJ2-1	TGTGCCAGCAGCCCCGGGCGGGAGGGCCTTGATGAGCAGTTCTTC	CASSPGREGLDEQFF
TRBV12-5	-	-	TRBJ1-1	TGTGCTAGTTCCAGGGGACAGAACACTGAAGCTTTCTTT	CASSRGQNTEAFF
TRBV5-1	TRBD1	-	TRBJ1-2	TGCGCCAGCAGCTTGGAGGGGGACAGCAACTATGGCTACACCTTC	CASSLEGDSNYGYTF
TRBV12-3/TRBV12-4	-	-	TRBJ1-1	TGTGCCAGCAGTTTTCAGGGAATAACTGAAGCTTTCTTT	CASSFQGITEAFF
TRBV19	TRBD1	-	TRBJ2-1	TGTGCCAGTAGTACCCAGGGGGTTGGGAATGAGCAGTTCTTC	CASSTQGVGNEQFF
TRBV12-5	TRBD2	once	TRBJ2-1	TGTGCTAGTGCCCTTGGGGGGGTCAATGAGCAGTTCTTC	CASALGGVNEQFF
TRBV24-1	-	-	TRBJ2-3	TGTGCCACCAGTGACGCACAGGGCACAGATACGCAGTATTTT	CATSDAQGTDTQYF
TRBV28	TRBD1	once	TRBJ1-5	TGTGCCAGCAGTTTACGGACAGGGAGGGGATTTAATCAGCCCCAGCATTTT	CASSLRTGRGFNQPQHF
TRBV5-4	-	-	TRBJ1-1	TGTGCCAGCAGCGCTCTCGGGGGGAGGAACACTGAAGCTTTCTTT	CASSALGGRNTEAFF
TRBV5-1	-	-	TRBJ1-1	TGCGCCAGCAGCTTGGGATCACAGGGCGCAGGCACTGAAGCTTTCTTT	CASSLGSQGAGTEAFF
TRBV12-5	-	once	TRBJ1-1	TGTGCTAGTGGTATCGCGAAGACTGAAGCTTTCTTT	CASGIAKTEAFF
TRBV3-1/TRBV3-2	-	-	TRBJ1-5	TGTGCCAGCAGCCAAGACGGGGTTCAGCCCCAGCATTTT	CASSQDGVQPQHF
TRBV14	-	once	TRBJ2-1	TGTGCCAGCAGCCAAAACAGGGGGGGATACAATGAGCAGTTCTTC	CASSQNRGGYNEQFF
TRBV28	-	-	TRBJ1-6	TGTGCCAGCAGTTACCTACCGTCCGGGGATTCACCCCTCCACTTT	CASSYLPSGDSPLHF
TRBV13	TRBD2	-	TRBJ2-5	TGTGCCAGCAGCTTAGGCCTAGGACTAGCGGGAGGGCCTGAAGAGACCCAGTACTTC	CASSLGLGLAGGPEETQYF
TRBV7-9	TRBD1	-	TRBJ1-1	TGTGCCAGCAGCTCGGGTCGGGACAGGCTGAACACTGAAGCTTTCTTT	CASSSGRDRLNTEAFF
TRBV2	-	few	TRBJ2-1	TGTGCCAGCCAGGCCTTGAGAACCTACAATGAGCAGTTCTTC	CASQALRTYNEQFF
TRBV28	TRBD1	-	TRBJ1-2	TGTGCCAGCAGCCCTACAGGGGCTTGGGGCTACACCTTC	CASSPTGAWGYTF
TRBV24-1	TRBD1	-	TRBJ1-3	TGTGCCACCAGTGATCCTGGACAGGCAACCCGCAGGGGGTGGATACAGGGGAACACCATATATTTT	CATSDPGQATRRGWIQGNTIYF
TRBV27	TRBD2	-	TRBJ2-1	TGTGCCACCACTAGCGGGATCTCTGGGGATGAGCAGTTCTTC	CATTSGISGDEQFF
TRBV3-1/TRBV3-2	-	-	TRBJ2-1	TGTGCCAGCAGCCAAGGCCCCCAGCGCCGAAATGAGCAGTTCTTC	CASSQGPQRRNEQFF
TRBV7-8	TRBD2	-	TRBJ2-5	TGTGCCAGCAGCTTAGGCTTTGCAGCGGGAGGACAAGAGACCCAGTACTTC	CASSLGFAAGGQETQYF
TRBV10-2	-	-	TRBJ1-4	TGCGCCAGCAGTGCGGGGGGGACTAATGAAAAACTGTTTTTT	CASSAGGTNEKLFF
TRBV27	-	-	TRBJ1-2	TGTGCCACCAGCAGCGGCCAGGGGCGACGACATGGCTACACCTTC	CATSSGQGRRHGYTF
TRBV7-2	-	-	TRBJ1-3	TGTGCCAGCAGCTTAGTCTCGTATAACACCATATATTTT	CASSLVSYNTIYF
TRBV5-6	-	few	TRBJ1-6	TGTGCCAGCACAAAGAGGTTACTCGTCAGCTCCTATAATTCACCCCTCCACTTT	CASTKRLLVSSYNSPLHF
TRBV6-5	TRBD1	once	TRBJ2-7	TGTGCCAGCAGTCTTGGACAGGGCTACGAGCAGTACTTC	CASSLGQGYEQYF
TRBV14	TRBD1	-	TRBJ2-7	TGTGCCAGCAGCCGAGACAGGGGGCTAAACGAGCAGTACTTC	CASSRDRGLNEQYF
TRBV7-2	-	-	TRBJ2-3	TGTGCCAGCAGCTTAAACGGAAGAGGGGATACGCAGTATTTT	CASSLNGRGDTQYF
TRBV11-1	-	-	TRBJ1-1	TGTGCCAGCAGACTCCCGGGGATGAACACTGAAGCTTTCTTT	CASRLPGMNTEAFF
TRBV4-2	TRBD1	-	TRBJ1-4	TGTGCCAGCAGCCAAGAAGGGTCGGAGACAGGGTTTTTTGAAAAACTGTTTTTT	CASSQEGSETGFFEKLFF
TRBV2	-	-	TRBJ1-2	TGTGCCACGAGGGAATCGGACTATGGCTACACCTTC	CATRESDYGYTF
TRBV28	-	-	TRBJ1-5	TGTGCCACCGGCAATCAGCCCCAGCATTTT	CATGNQPQHF
TRBV11-2	-	-	TRBJ2-3	TGTGCCAGCAGCTTAGTGGGGGGTCGAAGGGATACGCAGTATTTT	CASSLVGGRRDTQYF
TRBV2	TRBD1	few	TRBJ2-7	TGTGCCAGCAGTAAAGGACAGGGAGCGAGCTCCTACGAGCAGTACTTC	CASSKGQGASSYEQYF
TRBV30	TRBD2	few	TRBJ2-7	TGTGCCTGGACTAGCGGGAGTTTATACGAGCAGTACTTC	CAWTSGSLYEQYF
TRBV15	-	-	TRBJ2-5	TGTGCCACCAGCGCCTCCGGGACAAGGGGAAAGGAGACCCAGTACTTC	CATSASGTRGKETQYF
TRBV5-1	-	-	TRBJ1-6	TGCGCCAGCAGCTTGGCAGGGAATTCACCCCTCCACTTT	CASSLAGNSPLHF
TRBV7-2	-	-	TRBJ2-1	TGTGCCAGCAGCTCCCCCGGGAATGAGCAGTTCTTC	CASSSPGNEQFF
TRBV5-4	TRBD1	-	TRBJ1-2	TGTGCCAGCAGCCATGCCCGGGACAGGGGTATCTATGGCTACACCTTC	CASSHARDRGIYGYTF
TRBV28	-	-	TRBJ2-7	-	CASSSSGLAGVYEQYF
TRBV19	-	-	TRBJ1-5	TGTGCCAGTAGTATAGGGGGGCAGGGGAAGCCCCAGCATTTT	CASSIGGQGKPQHF
TRBV4-3	-	-	TRBJ1-6	TGCGCCAGCAGCCAAGATGCAGGGCTGACACCCCTCCACTTT	CASSQDAGLTPLHF
TRBV6-2/TRBV6-3	TRBD1	-	TRBJ1-6	TGTGCCAGCAGTTACAGGACAGGCTCCCGTAATTCACCCCTCCACTTT	CASSYRTGSRNSPLHF
TRBV15	TRBD1	-	TRBJ1-5	TGTGCCACCAGCAGACTTTCGGGACAGGGCAATCAGCCCCAGCATTTT	CATSRLSGQGNQPQHF
TRBV6-5	-	-	TRBJ1-3	TGTGCCAGCAGTTACTCGAGCGAGGGAAACACCATATATTTT	CASSYSSEGNTIYF
TRBV6-6	-	-	TRBJ2-7	TGTGCCAGCGCAGGGGCTGCCTACGAGCAGTACTTC	CASAGAAYEQYF
TRBV7-3	TRBD1	-	TRBJ1-1	TGTGCCAGCAGCCGGACAGGAGTCACTGAAGCTTTCTTT	CASSRTGVTEAFF
TRBV5-1	TRBD2	-	TRBJ2-1	TGCGCCAGCAGCTTAATGACTAGCGGGAGTGGGGAGCAGTTCTTC	CASSLMTSGSGEQFF
TRBV5-1	TRBD1	-	TRBJ1-2	TGCGCCAGCAGCTGGGGGGACAGCAACTATGGCTACACCTTC	CASSWGDSNYGYTF
TRBV6-6	TRBD1	-	TRBJ2-7	TGTGCCAGCGCCAACCCAGGGGGCCACTCCTACGAGCAGTACTTC	CASANPGGHSYEQYF
TRBV20-1	-	once	TRBJ1-3	TGCAGTGCTAGTGACAACCCCGGGGGAAACACCATATATTTT	CSASDNPGGNTIYF
TRBV10-1	-	-	TRBJ2-7	TGCGCCAGCAGTCGGCAGGGCGACGAGCAGTACTTC	CASSRQGDEQYF
TRBV19	TRBD2	-	TRBJ2-1	TGTGCCAGTAGTATTGGGGGGGTACCGGGACTAGCGGGGTTCTTGGTTAATGAGCAGTTCTTC	CASSIGGVPGLAGFLVNEQFF
TRBV7-9	-	-	TRBJ1-4	TGTGCCAGCAGCCAGGGGACAAATGAAAAACTGTTTTTT	CASSQGTNEKLFF